These T cell receptor beta chains were read from a single sample in a study of CD8 T cells in ankylosing spondylitis. TCRdb redid the calling of the 5' RACE reads with MiXCR, one entry per CDR3 protein. In the table there are approximately 250,000 distinct CDR3 sequences, about 24% of which are singletons. Material for sequencing was blood, either unsorted or a sorted T cell fraction (not recorded which). The receptor set was obtained from a male donor with ankylosing spondylitis or in good health (not recorded which). The CDR3 runs from the conserved cysteine through the conserved F or W. Each record gives: D gene, V gene, clone size, J gene, CDR3 protein, CDR3 DNA. A D gene is named only where the DNA matches it firmly. The size of a clone is reported for some rows only, either as once, few or many, or as a class for expanded clones.

.	TRBV20-1	.	TRBJ2-2	CSARDPVGNTGELFF	TGCAGTGCTAGAGATCCTGTGGGGAACACCGGGGAGCTGTTTTTT
TRBD2	TRBV20-1	.	TRBJ2-3	CSARETTSGHTDTQYF	TGCAGTGCTAGAGAAACGACTAGCGGACACACAGATACGCAGTATTTT
.	TRBV7-8	.	TRBJ2-7	CASSLAVGILSEQYF	TGTGCCAGCAGCTTAGCCGTAGGGATTTTAAGCGAGCAGTACTTC
TRBD1	TRBV20-1	many	TRBJ1-2	CSAVRTGGFNYGYTF	TGCAGTGCCGTCAGGACAGGGGGCTTCAACTATGGCTACACCTTC
.	TRBV21-1	.	TRBJ2-3	CASSGRNTTDTQYF	TGTGCCAGCAGCGGACGAAACACCACAGATACGCAGTATTTT
TRBD1	TRBV7-9	.	TRBJ2-7	CAISPGTGSGVYEQYF	TGTGCCATCAGCCCCGGGACAGGGAGCGGAGTATACGAGCAGTACTTC
.	TRBV10-2	few	TRBJ2-3	CASSPVGVADTQYF	TGCGCCAGCAGCCCCGTGGGAGTGGCAGATACGCAGTATTTT
TRBD1	TRBV25-1	many	TRBJ1-1	CASTADRTNTEAFF	TGTGCCAGCACCGCGGACAGGACGAACACTGAAGCTTTCTTT
.	TRBV20-1	few	TRBJ2-3	CSAGGMTGTDTQYF	TGCAGTGCTGGCGGAATGACAGGCACAGATACGCAGTATTTT
.	TRBV20-1	.	TRBJ2-2	CSLRGIDSGGTGELFF	TGCAGTCTAAGGGGAATAGACAGTGGGGGCACCGGGGAGCTGTTTTTT
.	TRBV12-3/TRBV12-4	many	TRBJ2-1	CASSPPGLTPPHEQFF	TGTGCCAGCAGTCCACCTGGCTTAACCCCCCCACATGAGCAGTTCTTC
.	TRBV6-1	many	TRBJ1-2	CASSETSSYGYTF	TGTGCCAGCAGCGAAACGAGTAGCTATGGCTACACCTTC
.	TRBV20-1	many	TRBJ1-1	CSASAWGGSDTEAFF	TGCAGTGCTAGTGCCTGGGGAGGGTCGGACACTGAAGCTTTCTTT
TRBD2	TRBV12-3/TRBV12-4	.	TRBJ2-5	CASSRPLAGAGETQYF	TGTGCCAGCAGTCGTCCCTTAGCGGGGGCGGGAGAGACCCAGTACTTC
.	TRBV4-2	.	TRBJ2-2	CASSQRAQGTTNTGELFF	TGTGCCAGCAGCCAGCGGGCCCAAGGCACCACGAACACCGGGGAGCTGTTTTTT
.	TRBV20-1	.	TRBJ2-7	CSAREERLSSYEQYF	TGCAGTGCTAGAGAGGAACGGCTTAGCTCCTACGAGCAGTACTTC
.	TRBV20-1	few	TRBJ1-1	CSARTGRSAEAFF	TGCAGTGCTAGAACAGGGAGGTCAGCTGAAGCTTTCTTT
.	TRBV20-1	.	TRBJ2-1	CSAQTVSPNNEQFF	TGCAGTGCCCAGACAGTTTCCCCCAACAATGAGCAGTTCTTC
.	TRBV20-1	.	TRBJ1-2	CSARVQGTNYGYTF	TGCAGTGCTAGAGTACAGGGTACTAACTATGGCTACACCTTC
.	TRBV20-1	few	TRBJ1-6	CSAREANSPLHF	TGCAGTGCTCGGGAGGCTAATTCACCCCTCCACTTT
TRBD1	TRBV5-1	.	TRBJ2-1	CASSLGVQGTDEQFF	TGCGCCAGCAGCTTGGGGGTACAGGGGACCGATGAGCAGTTCTTC
.	TRBV3-1	many	TRBJ1-5	CASSQGWATPQHF	TGTGCCAGCAGCCAAGGGTGGGCAACGCCCCAGCATTTT
.	TRBV27	many	TRBJ2-7	CASSFSTLQGFYEQYF	TGTGCCAGCAGCTTCTCTACCCTGCAGGGCTTCTACGAGCAGTACTTC
.	TRBV21-1	.	TRBJ1-6	CARCEGRGKSPLHF	TGTGCCAGGTGCGAGGGAAGGGGTAAATCACCCCTCCACTTT
.	TRBV10-3	.	TRBJ2-2	CAISGRLERHTGELFF	TGTGCCATCAGTGGAAGACTAGAACGCCACACCGGGGAGCTGTTTTTT
.	TRBV20-1	few	TRBJ2-2	CSARRTNTGELFF	TGCAGTGCTAGGAGAACCAACACCGGGGAGCTGTTTTTT
TRBD1	TRBV6-1	.	TRBJ2-5	CASRTGGRETQYF	TGTGCCAGCAGGACAGGGGGCCGGGAGACCCAGTACTTC
.	TRBV20-1	many	TRBJ2-5	CSARDLLTRTQETQYF	TGCAGTGCTAGAGATCTTCTTACGAGGACCCAAGAGACCCAGTACTTC
.	TRBV20-1	.	TRBJ1-5	CSARGNQPQHF	TGCAGTGCTAGAGGGAATCAGCCCCAGCATTTT
.	TRBV20-1	many	TRBJ2-1	CSAGQGGDEQFF	TGCAGTGCTGGGCAAGGGGGGGATGAGCAGTTCTTC
.	TRBV5-1	many	TRBJ2-3	CASSFKGGGTDTQYF	TGCGCCAGCAGCTTTAAGGGTGGAGGCACAGATACGCAGTATTTT
.	TRBV2	many	TRBJ2-5	CASSARGAGPQETQYF	TGTGCCAGCAGTGCCCGGGGAGCCGGACCCCAAGAGACCCAGTACTTC
TRBD1	TRBV7-3	.	TRBJ1-1	CASSLTGQGVSEAFF	TGTGCCAGCAGCTTAACCGGACAGGGAGTGTCTGAAGCTTTCTTT
TRBD1	TRBV12-3/TRBV12-4	.	TRBJ2-2	CASSLGRGLTGELFF	TGTGCCAGCAGTTTGGGCAGGGGGCTTACCGGGGAGCTGTTTTTT
.	TRBV7-2	many	TRBJ1-2	CASSLGQGFSGYTF	TGTGCCAGCAGCTTAGGTCAAGGGTTTAGTGGCTACACCTTC
TRBD1	TRBV9	few	TRBJ2-3	CASSVQGAQADTQYF	TGTGCCAGCAGCGTACAGGGGGCGCAGGCAGATACGCAGTATTTT
TRBD1	TRBV12-3/TRBV12-4	many	TRBJ2-5	CASSLSPGQGTRETQYF	TGTGCCAGCAGTTTATCGCCGGGACAGGGAACGAGGGAGACCCAGTACTTC
TRBD2	TRBV29-1	.	TRBJ2-7	CSVGGREDNEQYF	TGCAGCGTTGGGGGGAGGGAGGACAACGAGCAGTACTTC
.	TRBV6-1	.	TRBJ2-3	CASSIQGFSGTDTQYF	TGTGCCAGCAGTATTCAGGGGTTTTCGGGCACAGATACGCAGTATTTT
TRBD1	TRBV20-1	few	TRBJ1-1	CSANRGMHTEAFF	TGCAGTGCTAACAGGGGGATGCACACTGAAGCTTTCTTT
.	TRBV7-9	few	TRBJ1-2	CASTREEQGGYTF	TGTGCCAGCACCAGGGAAGAACAGGGAGGCTACACCTTC
TRBD1	TRBV6-1	.	TRBJ2-7	CASSGGQTGAEQYF	TGTGCCAGCAGTGGGGGACAAACAGGGGCCGAGCAGTACTTC
.	TRBV12-3/TRBV12-4	many	TRBJ1-5	CASSLGYQPQHF	TGTGCCAGCAGCCTAGGCTATCAGCCCCAGCATTTT
.	TRBV12-3/TRBV12-4	few	TRBJ2-1	CASSRARIDNEQFF	TGTGCCAGCTCCCGAGCCAGAATCGACAATGAGCAGTTCTTC
.	TRBV5-1	.	TRBJ2-7	CASSRGGGSSYEQYF	TGCGCCAGCAGCCGTGGAGGGGGCTCCTCCTACGAGCAGTACTTC
.	TRBV29-1	many	TRBJ2-5	CSGGTAGETQYF	TGCAGCGGAGGGACGGCGGGGGAGACCCAGTACTTC
TRBD1	TRBV5-8	many	TRBJ2-4	CASSLDRGQGRSQYF	TGTGCCAGCAGCCTGGACCGAGGACAGGGCCGATCTCAGTACTTC
.	TRBV29-1	many	TRBJ1-4	CSVGEPGEKLFF	TGCAGCGTTGGGGAGCCGGGTGAAAAACTGTTTTTT
.	TRBV5-5	.	TRBJ2-3	CATSTHTDTQYF	TGTGCCACCAGCACGCACACAGATACGCAGTATTTT
TRBD1	TRBV10-3	.	TRBJ2-1	CAISELGTASYSYNEQFF	TGTGCCATCAGTGAACTTGGGACAGCATCCTACTCCTACAATGAGCAGTTCTTC
TRBD2	TRBV20-1	few	TRBJ2-7	CSARTSGGYEQYF	TGCAGTGCCAGGACTAGCGGGGGGTACGAGCAGTACTTC
.	TRBV20-1	many	TRBJ2-1	CSASATNYNEQFF	TGCAGTGCTAGCGCCACCAACTACAATGAGCAGTTCTTC
TRBD2	TRBV12-3/TRBV12-4	few	TRBJ2-4	CASRSLAGGPGNIQYF	TGTGCCAGCCGTTCTCTAGCGGGGGGACCTGGAAACATTCAGTACTTC
.	TRBV7-9	many	TRBJ1-6	CASSWGDRGFGSPLHF	TGTGCCAGCAGCTGGGGGGACCGCGGATTCGGGTCACCCCTCCACTTT
TRBD1	TRBV6-1	.	TRBJ2-5	CASSVLGTGRETQYF	TGTGCCAGCAGTGTATTAGGGACAGGGAGAGAGACCCAGTACTTC
.	TRBV20-1	few	TRBJ2-3	CSGTEDFYTDTQYF	TGCAGTGGCACGGAGGACTTTTACACAGATACGCAGTATTTT
.	TRBV6-1	few	TRBJ2-3	CASSRGRSTDTQYF	TGTGCCAGCAGTCGGGGACGGAGCACAGATACGCAGTATTTT
TRBD1	TRBV20-1	many	TRBJ1-2	CSAPRTGLGGYTF	TGCAGTGCTCCACGGACAGGGCTAGGCGGCTACACCTTC
TRBD1	TRBV14	.	TRBJ2-1	CASSQEPGTGGMEQFF	TGTGCCAGCAGCCAAGAACCGGGGACAGGCGGCATGGAGCAGTTCTTC
.	TRBV29-1	many	TRBJ2-7	CSVAYLLGNEQYF	TGCAGCGTTGCCTACCTGTTGGGGAACGAGCAGTACTTC